A single sample gave rise to the 20 T cell receptor beta chains below, sequenced in a study of a mutant IDH1 vaccine in newly diagnosed glioma. Sequencing was performed with immunoSEQ multiplex PCR; in TCRdb, only in-frame clones are kept and a portion is missing. The sample contains tens of thousands of clones, 65% of which appear only once. No cognate antigen is known for these TCRs. Time point given: week 47, end of study. Vaccinated patients received 300 ug of mutant IDH1 20-mer peptide per dose, with topical imiquimod. Source: peripheral blood mononuclear cells (PBMCs), taken from a glioma patient whose treatment included an IDH1 peptide vaccine. These receptors were taken from a man aged 40-49 years with glioma. Some clones in this sample may be carry-over from other donors' samples.

The gene calls are TRBV13 and TRBJ1-2; TRBD1 might be the D (5 bases). Germline V CDR1 and CDR2: PRHDT, FYEKMQ (reference sequence). The length of the CDR3 is 15 residues. Between the trimmed V and J ends, which lost 1 base and 6 bases, there was a span of 15 bases. The chain's CDR3 is CASSLDGALGDGYTF. CDR3 in DNA: TGTGCCAGCAGCTTAGATGGGGCGCTGGGGGATGGCTACACCTTC.

V usage is TRBV7-2 and J usage is TRBJ2-7; D may be TRBD2 (6 bases). V was pared by 7 bases and J by 6 bases, with 19 bases between. This CDR3 spans 14 amino acids. Germline V gives CDR1 SGHTA, CDR2 FQGNSA. CDR3 region: CASNLGGPLTEQYF. The CDR3 DNA is TGTGCCAGCAACTTGGGGGGTCCACTTACCGAGCAGTACTTC.

The genes are TRBV5-1 and TRBJ2-5; 9 nucleotides agree with TRBD2. The CDR3 covers 16 residues. Trimming took 4 bases from V and 5 from J; bases not matched to a gene: 12. Per the germline V gene, CDR1 is SGHRS and CDR2 is YFSETQ. CDR3: CASSPEGGLATETQYF. In DNA form, the CDR3 reads TGCGCCAGCAGCCCCGAAGGCGGACTAGCGACCGAGACCCAGTACTTC.

The V gene is TRBV11-2, the J gene TRBJ2-1, with D hard to call. The length of the CDR3 is 13 residues. Between the trimmed V and J ends, which lost 5 bases and 12 bases, there was a span of 17 bases. CDR1 is SGHAT and CDR2 is FQNNGV in the germline V gene. In DNA, the CDR3 is TGTGCCAGCAGCAAAGCGTTAGGTGACCGGCAGTTCTTC. Translation: CASSKALGDRQFF.

V is TRBV5-6 and J is TRBJ1-1, with TRBD1 identical over 8 bases. This CDR3 spans 16 amino acids. Losses at the gene ends were 5 bases for V and 0 bases for J; bases not matched to a gene: 9. Germline V lookup: CDR1 SGHDT, CDR2 YYEEEE. CDR3 residues: CASRPFRGQVNTEAFF. The CDR3 DNA reads as TGTGCCAGCAGGCCTTTCAGGGGGCAGGTGAACACTGAAGCTTTCTTT.

In its sample, this clone was seen a few times. This chain uses TRBV7-2 with TRBJ2-7; D is possibly TRBD1 or TRBD2 (5 bases each). This CDR3 is built from 13 residues. The V gene's germline CDR1 is SGHTA and CDR2 FQGNSA. V was shortened by 4 bases and J by 0 bases, with 7 bases between the two germline ends. The CDR3 bases are TGTGCCAGCAGCTATGGGGGCTCCTACGAGCAGTACTTC. It yields the protein CASSYGGSYEQYF.

J is TRBJ1-4 and V is TRBV7-2, with no clear D. The V gene's germline CDR1 is SGHTA and CDR2 FQGNSA. The CDR3 loop spans 13 amino acids. V was clipped by 6 bases and J by 4 bases, with 9 bases between them. This CDR3 is CASRAGVNEKLFF. The CDR3 DNA is TGTGCCAGCAGGGCGGGAGTTAATGAAAAACTGTTTTTT.

On this clone itself: The sample carries other DNA sequences with the same CDR3. This chain links TRBV2 with TRBJ1-2; D not resolved. CDR3 length: 11 residues. Germline V gene data show CDR1 as SNHLY and CDR2 as FYNNEI. Trimming took off 3 bases at V and 5 bases at J, with 4 bases between the two ends. The CDR3 region has the DNA TGTGCCAGCAGTGAGAGATATGGCTACACCTTC. Protein sequence: CASSERYGYTF.

The rearrangement links TRBV6-5 to TRBJ2-2; D not resolved. CDR1 and CDR2 from the germline V gene are MNHEY and SVGAGI. Trimming removed 4 bases at V and 2 bases at J, with 11 bases between. This CDR3 comprises 15 residues. The DNA of the CDR3 is TGTGCCAGCAGTTTAAGCTCATACAACACCGGGGAGCTGTTTTTT. Translation: CASSLSSYNTGELFF.

There are a few counts of this clone. J is TRBJ2-7 and V is TRBV5-1; D may be TRBD1 (5 bases). CDR3 length: 14 residues. Germline CDR1 and CDR2: SGHRS and YFSETQ. Trimming shortened V by 0 bases and J by 4 bases, and 11 bases separated the two germline ends. CDR3 amino acids: CASSLEGRVYEQYF. In nucleotides, the CDR3 is TGCGCCAGCAGCTTGGAAGGCAGGGTGTACGAGCAGTACTTC.

The CDR3 is CASSTTGGLDTQYF. The CDR3, as DNA: TGTGCCAGCAGTACAACAGGGGGTTTAGATACGCAGTATTTT. The rearrangement joins TRBV27 to TRBJ2-3, with TRBD1 matching over 8 bases. The V segment lost 5 bases and the J segment 5 bases; nucleotides outside the gene matches: 6. Germline V lookup: CDR1 MNHEY, CDR2 SMNVEV (reference sequence). The CDR3 is 14 residues long.

The V and J genes are TRBV5-1 and TRBJ2-2, with a weak D call TRBD2 (6 bases). The ends were cut back, 6 bases at V and 3 bases at J, with 9 bases in the middle. The length of the CDR3 is 13 residues. From germline, CDR1 is SGHRS and CDR2 YFSETQ. The CDR3 loop reads CASTPGDTGELFF. CDR3 in DNA: TGCGCCAGCACCCCGGGGGACACCGGGGAGCTGTTTTTT.

Details on this clone: Other DNA sequences from this sample encode an identical CDR3 as well. The CDR3 protein is CASSLGVAGSYGYTF. In DNA form, the CDR3 reads TGTGCCAGCAGCTTGGGCGTTGCAGGGTCCTATGGCTACACCTTC. The chain links TRBV7-9 to TRBJ1-2, with D maybe TRBD1 (5 bases). The CDR3 runs 15 residues. Germline V gene lookup returns CDR1 SEHNR and CDR2 FQNEAQ (reference sequence). V lost 3 bases and J lost 4, with 15 bases in between.

The rearrangement links TRBV5-4 to TRBJ2-5, with 7 bases that match TRBD2. The CDR3 is made up of 18 amino acids. J gave up 4 bases and V 6 bases, and 21 bases lay outside the gene matches. Germline CDR1 and CDR2: SGHNT and YYREEE (reference sequence). The CDR3 nucleotides read TGTGCCAGCAATCTTAAAAGACGGAGCGGGGCCACCGTAGAGACCCAGTACTTC. Translation gives CASNLKRRSGATVETQYF.

This chain joins TRBV6-1 and TRBJ1-3; 7 bases are shared with TRBD1. The CDR3 sequence is 15 residues long. CDR1 and CDR2 from the germline V gene are MNHNS and SASEGT. J was trimmed by 2 bases and V by 7 bases; bases with no gene match: 8. The CDR3 region is CASKTGASPGNTIYF. CDR3 nucleotide sequence: TGTGCCAGCAAAACAGGGGCCTCCCCTGGAAACACCATATATTTT.

This clone was seen a handful of times. The chain combines TRBV5-4 with TRBJ2-3; D gene ambiguous. V lost 3 bases and J lost 3, with 11 bases in between. CDR1 SGHNT and CDR2 YYREEE come from the germline V gene (reference sequence). This CDR3 has 14 amino acids. The CDR3 nucleotides read TGTGCCAGCAGCTATCAGCGCGCAACAGATACGCAGTATTTT. Encoded protein: CASSYQRATDTQYF.

CDR3 region: CASSIDRGGLTGELFF. CDR3 DNA sequence: TGTGCCAGTAGTATAGATCGAGGGGGCCTTACCGGGGAGCTGTTTTTT. The V gene is TRBV19, the J gene TRBJ2-2; 7 bases map to TRBD1. With 0 bases clipped from V and 5 bases from J, the junction kept 6 bases outside the gene matches. CDR1 and CDR2 from the germline V gene are LNHDA and SQIVND (reference sequence). The CDR3 extends over 16 amino acids.

The sample holds a few counts of this clone. The chain is built from TRBV12-5 and TRBJ1-2; 7 bases align to TRBD1. The germline V gene has CDR1 LGHNT and CDR2 FRNRAP. The CDR3 length is 13 residues. The junction had 4 bases not matched to a gene; V was cut back by 5 bases and J by 4 bases. The CDR3 sequence is CASGTDRFYGYTF. The CDR3 DNA reads TGTGCTAGTGGTACGGACAGGTTCTATGGCTACACCTTC.

This clone appeared a few times. V is TRBV4-2 and J is TRBJ2-5; 13 positions agree with TRBD2. V lost 3 bases and J lost 2; bases outside the gene matches: 12. Germline CDR1 and CDR2: LGHNA and YNFKEQ. This CDR3 has 19 amino acids. CDR3 in DNA: TGTGCCAGCAGCCAGGCTCCCAGGACTAGCGGGGGAGGTCAAGAGACCCAGTACTTC. Its translation is CASSQAPRTSGGGQETQYF.

The table lists this clone with a few counts. This chain connects TRBV10-3 to TRBJ2-2, with D maybe TRBD1 (6 bases). CDR1 is ENHRY and CDR2 is SYGVKD in the germline V gene. V was pared by 4 bases and J by 6 bases, with 9 bases between. The CDR3 contains 13 residues. The CDR3 loop is CAISAQGSGELFF. The CDR3 region has the DNA TGTGCCATCAGTGCACAGGGTTCCGGGGAGCTGTTTTTT.